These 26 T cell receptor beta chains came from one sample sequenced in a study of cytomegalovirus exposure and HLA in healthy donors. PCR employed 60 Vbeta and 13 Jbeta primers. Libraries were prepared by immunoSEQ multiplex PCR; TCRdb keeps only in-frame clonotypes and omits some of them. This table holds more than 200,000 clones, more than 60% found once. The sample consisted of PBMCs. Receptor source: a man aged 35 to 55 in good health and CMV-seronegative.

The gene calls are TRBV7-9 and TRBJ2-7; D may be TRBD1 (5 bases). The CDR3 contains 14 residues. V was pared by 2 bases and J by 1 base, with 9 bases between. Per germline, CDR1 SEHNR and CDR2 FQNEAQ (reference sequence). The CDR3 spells CASSLLQASYEQYF. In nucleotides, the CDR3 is TGTGCCAGCAGCTTATTACAGGCTTCCTACGAGCAGTACTTC. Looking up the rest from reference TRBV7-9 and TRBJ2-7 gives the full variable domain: DTGVSQNPRHKITKRGQNVTFRCDPISEHNRLYWYRQTLGQGPEFLTYFQNEAQLEKSRLLSDRFSAERPKGSFSTLEIQRTEQGDSAMYLCASSLLQASYEQYFGPGTRLTVT.

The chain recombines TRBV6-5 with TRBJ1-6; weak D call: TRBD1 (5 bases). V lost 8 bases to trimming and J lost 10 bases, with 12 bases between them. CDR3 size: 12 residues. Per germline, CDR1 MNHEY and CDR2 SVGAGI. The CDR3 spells CASGGTGSPLHF. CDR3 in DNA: TGTGCCAGCGGGGGGACGGGATCACCCCTCCACTTT.

CDR3 DNA: TGTGCCAGCAGCTTACTCAGGGTGCTAGCGGGAGGGACCGATGAGCAGTTCTTC. Translation gives CASSLLRVLAGGTDEQFF. The gene calls are TRBV7-8 and TRBJ2-1, with 12 bases matching TRBD2. This CDR3 is built from 18 residues. V was pared by 2 bases and J by 8 bases, with 13 bases of the junction left unmatched. Germline CDR1 is SGHVS and CDR2 is FQNEAQ.

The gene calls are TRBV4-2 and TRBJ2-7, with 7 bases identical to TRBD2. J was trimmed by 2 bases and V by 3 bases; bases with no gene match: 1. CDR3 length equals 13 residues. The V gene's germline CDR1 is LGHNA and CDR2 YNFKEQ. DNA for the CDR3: TGTGCCAGCAGCCAGGGAGGGGCCTACGAGCAGTACTTC. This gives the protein CASSQGGAYEQYF.

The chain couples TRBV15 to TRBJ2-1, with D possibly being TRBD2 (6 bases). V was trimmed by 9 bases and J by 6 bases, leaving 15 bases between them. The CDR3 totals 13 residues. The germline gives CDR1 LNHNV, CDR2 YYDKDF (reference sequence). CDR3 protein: CATTTSGSNEQFF. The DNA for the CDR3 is TGTGCCACTACGACTAGTGGAAGCAATGAGCAGTTCTTC.

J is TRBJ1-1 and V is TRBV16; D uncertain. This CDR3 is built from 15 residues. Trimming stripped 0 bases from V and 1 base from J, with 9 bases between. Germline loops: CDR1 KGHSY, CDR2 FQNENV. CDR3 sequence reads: CASSQSIRGNTEAFF. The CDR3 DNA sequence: TGTGCCAGCAGCCAATCGATACGGGGGAACACTGAAGCTTTCTTT.

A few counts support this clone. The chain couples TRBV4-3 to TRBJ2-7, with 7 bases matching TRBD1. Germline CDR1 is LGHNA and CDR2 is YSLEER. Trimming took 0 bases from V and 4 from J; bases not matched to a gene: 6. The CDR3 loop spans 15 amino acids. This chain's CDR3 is CASSQDWAGGYEQYF. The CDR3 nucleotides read TGCGCCAGCAGCCAAGATTGGGCAGGGGGATACGAGCAGTACTTC.

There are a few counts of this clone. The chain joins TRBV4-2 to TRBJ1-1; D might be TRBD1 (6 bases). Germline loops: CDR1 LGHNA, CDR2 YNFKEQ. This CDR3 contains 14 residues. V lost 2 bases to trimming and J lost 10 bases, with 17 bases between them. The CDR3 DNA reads TGTGCCAGCAGCCAATGGGGGACCACAGGGCGAGCTTTCTTT. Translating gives CASSQWGTTGRAFF.

CDR3: CASSFTGTGVEQYF. CDR3 sequence (DNA): TGTGCCAGCAGTTTTACGGGGACAGGGGTCGAGCAGTACTTC. The chain employs TRBV6-5 and TRBJ2-7; TRBD1 aligns across 10 bases. Germline loops: CDR1 MNHEY, CDR2 SVGAGI. V lost 4 bases and J lost 6; bases outside the gene matches: 6. The CDR3 sequence is 14 residues long.

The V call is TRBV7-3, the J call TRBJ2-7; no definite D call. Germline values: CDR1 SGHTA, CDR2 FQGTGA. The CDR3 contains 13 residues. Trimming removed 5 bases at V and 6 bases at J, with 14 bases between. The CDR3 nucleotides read TGTGCCAGCAGCCCTTCGCCCCTAAGCGAGCAGTACTTC. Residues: CASSPSPLSEQYF.

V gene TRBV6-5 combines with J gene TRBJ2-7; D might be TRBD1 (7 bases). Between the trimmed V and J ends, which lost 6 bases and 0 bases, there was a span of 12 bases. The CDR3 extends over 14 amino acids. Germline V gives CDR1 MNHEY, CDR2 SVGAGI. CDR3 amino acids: CASRAGQSSYEQYF. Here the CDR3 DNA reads TGTGCCAGCAGGGCGGGACAGAGCTCCTACGAGCAGTACTTC.

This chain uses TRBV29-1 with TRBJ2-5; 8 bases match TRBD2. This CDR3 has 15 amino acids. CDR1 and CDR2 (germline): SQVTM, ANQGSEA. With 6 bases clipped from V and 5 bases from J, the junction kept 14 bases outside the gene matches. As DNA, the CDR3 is TGCAGCGTAGAGACCTTTCGGGAGGGCAGGGAGACCCAGTACTTC. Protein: CSVETFREGRETQYF.

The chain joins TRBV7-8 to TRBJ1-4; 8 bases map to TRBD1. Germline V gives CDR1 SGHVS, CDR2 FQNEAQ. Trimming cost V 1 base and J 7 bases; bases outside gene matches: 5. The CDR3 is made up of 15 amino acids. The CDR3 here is CASSLEGRGLEKLFF. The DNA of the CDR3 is TGTGCCAGCAGCTTAGAAGGCAGGGGGCTTGAAAAACTGTTTTTT.

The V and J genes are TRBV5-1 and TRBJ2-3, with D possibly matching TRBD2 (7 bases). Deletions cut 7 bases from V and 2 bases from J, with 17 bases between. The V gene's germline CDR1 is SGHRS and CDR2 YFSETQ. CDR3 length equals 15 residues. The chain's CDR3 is CASGGVGTSTDTQYF. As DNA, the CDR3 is TGCGCCAGCGGGGGGGTGGGGACATCCACAGATACGCAGTATTTT.

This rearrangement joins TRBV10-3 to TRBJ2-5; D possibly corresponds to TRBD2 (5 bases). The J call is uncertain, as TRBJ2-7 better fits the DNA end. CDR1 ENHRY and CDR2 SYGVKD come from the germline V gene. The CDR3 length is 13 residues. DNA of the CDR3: TGTGCCATCACCCGGGAATACAACTACGAGCAGTACTTC. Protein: CAITREYNYEQYF.

The CDR3 spells CASSLGGTGEAFF. DNA of the CDR3: TGTGCCAGCAGCTTAGGGGGGACAGGTGAAGCTTTCTTT. This chain uses TRBV11-3 with TRBJ1-1; 8 positions match TRBD1. This CDR3 has 13 residues. From germline, CDR1 is SGHNT and CDR2 YENEEA. V shed 1 base and J 7 bases; nucleotides not matched to a gene: 2.

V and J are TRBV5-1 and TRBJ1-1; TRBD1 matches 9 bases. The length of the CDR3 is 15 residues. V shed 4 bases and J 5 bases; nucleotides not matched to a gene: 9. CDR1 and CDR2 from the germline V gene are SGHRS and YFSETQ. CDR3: CASSRDREGETEAFF. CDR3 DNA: TGCGCCAGCAGCCGGGACAGGGAAGGTGAGACTGAAGCTTTCTTT. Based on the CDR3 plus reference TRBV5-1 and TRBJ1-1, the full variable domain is KAGVTQTPRYLIKTRGQQVTLSCSPISGHRSVSWYQQTPGQGLQFLFEYFSETQRNKGNFPGRFSGRQFSNSRSEMNVSTLELGDSALYLCASSRDREGETEAFFGQGTRLTVV.

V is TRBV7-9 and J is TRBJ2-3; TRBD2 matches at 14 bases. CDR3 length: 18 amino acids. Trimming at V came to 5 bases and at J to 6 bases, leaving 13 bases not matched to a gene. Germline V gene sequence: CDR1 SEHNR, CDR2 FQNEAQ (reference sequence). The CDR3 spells CASSGRIGTSGSTDTQYF. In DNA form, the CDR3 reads TGTGCCAGCAGCGGAAGAATTGGGACTAGCGGGAGTACGGATACGCAGTATTTT.

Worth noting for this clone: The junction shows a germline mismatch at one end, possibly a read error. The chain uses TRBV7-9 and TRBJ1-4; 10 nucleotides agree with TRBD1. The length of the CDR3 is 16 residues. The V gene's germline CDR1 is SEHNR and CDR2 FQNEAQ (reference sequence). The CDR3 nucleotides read TGTTCCAGCAGCTCAGCCGGGACAGGGGTGGGAGAAAAACTGTTTTTT. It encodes CSSSSAGTGVGEKLFF.

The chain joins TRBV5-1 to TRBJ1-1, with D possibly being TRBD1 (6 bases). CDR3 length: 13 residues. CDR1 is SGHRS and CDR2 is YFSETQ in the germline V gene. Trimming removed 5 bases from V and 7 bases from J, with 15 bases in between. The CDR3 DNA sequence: TGCGCCAGCAGTTGGGGGCAGCACTATGAAGCTTTCTTT. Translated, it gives CASSWGQHYEAFF.

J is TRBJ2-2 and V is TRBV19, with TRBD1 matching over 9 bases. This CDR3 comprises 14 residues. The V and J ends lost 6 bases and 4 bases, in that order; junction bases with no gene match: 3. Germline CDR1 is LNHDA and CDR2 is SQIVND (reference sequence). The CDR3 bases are TGTGCCAGTAGGGGACAGGGACTCACCGGGGAGCTGTTTTTT. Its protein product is CASRGQGLTGELFF.

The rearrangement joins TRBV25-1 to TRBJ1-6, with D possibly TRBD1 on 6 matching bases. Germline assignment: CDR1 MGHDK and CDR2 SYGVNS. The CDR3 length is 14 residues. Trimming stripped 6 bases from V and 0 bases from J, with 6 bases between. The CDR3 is CASRDSSYNSPLHF. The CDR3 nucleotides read TGTGCCAGCAGGGACAGCTCCTATAATTCACCCCTCCACTTT.

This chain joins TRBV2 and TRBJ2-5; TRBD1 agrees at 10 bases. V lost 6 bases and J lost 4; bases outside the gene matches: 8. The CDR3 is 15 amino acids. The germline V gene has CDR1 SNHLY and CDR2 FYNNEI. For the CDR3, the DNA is TGTGCCAGCAGCTTCCGGACAGGGGGAATAGAGACCCAGTACTTC. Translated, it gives CASSFRTGGIETQYF. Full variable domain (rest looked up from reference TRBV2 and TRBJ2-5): EPEVTQTPSHQVTQMGQEVILRCVPISNHLYFYWYRQILGQKVEFLVSFYNNEISEKSEIFDDQFSVERPDGSNFTLKIRSTKLEDSAMYFCASSFRTGGIETQYFGPGTRLLVL.

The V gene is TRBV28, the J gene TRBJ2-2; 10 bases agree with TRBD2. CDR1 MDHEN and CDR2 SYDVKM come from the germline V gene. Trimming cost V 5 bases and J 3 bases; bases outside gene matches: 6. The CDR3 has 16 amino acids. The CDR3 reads CASSTISGRDTGELFF. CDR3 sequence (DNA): TGTGCCAGCAGTACGATCAGCGGGAGGGACACCGGGGAGCTGTTTTTT.

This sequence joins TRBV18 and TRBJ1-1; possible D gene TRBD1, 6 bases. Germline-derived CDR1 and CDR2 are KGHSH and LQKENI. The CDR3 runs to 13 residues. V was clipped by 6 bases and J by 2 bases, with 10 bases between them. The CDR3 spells CASSSDRNTEAFF. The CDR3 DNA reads TGTGCCAGCTCGTCGGACAGAAACACTGAAGCTTTCTTT.

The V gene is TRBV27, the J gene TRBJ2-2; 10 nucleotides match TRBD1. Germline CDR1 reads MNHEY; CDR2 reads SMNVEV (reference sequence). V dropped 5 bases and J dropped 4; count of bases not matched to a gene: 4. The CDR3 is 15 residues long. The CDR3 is CASSTGQGSTGELFF. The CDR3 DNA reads TGTGCCAGCAGTACGGGACAGGGGAGCACCGGGGAGCTGTTTTTT.